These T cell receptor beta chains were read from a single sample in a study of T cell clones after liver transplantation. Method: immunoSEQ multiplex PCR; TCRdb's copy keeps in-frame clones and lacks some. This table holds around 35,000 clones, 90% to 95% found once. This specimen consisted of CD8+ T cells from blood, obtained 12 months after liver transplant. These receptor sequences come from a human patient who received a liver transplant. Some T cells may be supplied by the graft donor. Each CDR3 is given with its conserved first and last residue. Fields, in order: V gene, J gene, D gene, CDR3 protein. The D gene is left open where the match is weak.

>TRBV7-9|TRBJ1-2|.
CASSFGVYGYTF
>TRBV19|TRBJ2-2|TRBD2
CASSTGLAGNTGELFF
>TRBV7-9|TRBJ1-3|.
CASSLFEWSSGNTIYF
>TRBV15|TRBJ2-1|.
CATSSTRSSYNEQFF
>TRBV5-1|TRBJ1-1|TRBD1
CASSSGGQGGLLNTEAFF
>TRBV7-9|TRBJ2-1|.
CASSSEGRTTIYNEQFF
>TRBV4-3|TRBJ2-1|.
CASSQDRGRNEQFF
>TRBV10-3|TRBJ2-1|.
CAISELRGDGEQFF
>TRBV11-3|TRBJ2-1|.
CASSSVGVSYNEQFF
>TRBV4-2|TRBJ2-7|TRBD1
CASSQDGTGLTYEQYF